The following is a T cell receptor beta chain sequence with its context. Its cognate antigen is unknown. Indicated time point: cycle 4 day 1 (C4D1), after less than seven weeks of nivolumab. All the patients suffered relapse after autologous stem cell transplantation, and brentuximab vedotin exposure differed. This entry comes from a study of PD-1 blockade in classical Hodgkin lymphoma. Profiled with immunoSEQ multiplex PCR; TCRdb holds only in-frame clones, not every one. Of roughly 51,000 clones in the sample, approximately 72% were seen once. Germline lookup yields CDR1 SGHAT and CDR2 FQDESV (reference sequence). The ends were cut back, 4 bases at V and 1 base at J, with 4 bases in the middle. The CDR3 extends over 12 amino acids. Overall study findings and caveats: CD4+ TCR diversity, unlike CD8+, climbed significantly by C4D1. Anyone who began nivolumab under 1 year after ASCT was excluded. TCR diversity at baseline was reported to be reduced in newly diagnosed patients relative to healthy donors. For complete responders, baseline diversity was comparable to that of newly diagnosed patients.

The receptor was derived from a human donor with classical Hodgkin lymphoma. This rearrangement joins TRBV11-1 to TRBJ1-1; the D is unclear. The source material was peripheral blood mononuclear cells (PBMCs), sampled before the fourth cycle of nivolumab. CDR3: CASSWGNTEAFF. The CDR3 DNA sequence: TGTGCCAGCAGCTGGGGGAACACTGAAGCTTTCTTT.